This passage covers 2 T cell receptor beta chains from one sample sequenced in a study of cytotoxic CD8 clonotypes in ibrutinib-treated CLL. The method was immunoSEQ multiplex PCR; TCRdb's version includes in-frame clones alone and lacks a portion of them. The sample includes tens of thousands of clones, around 52% seen only once; the top ten take roughly 25%. Specimen: PBMCs, collected at disease progression, from a patient treated with ibrutinib. Receptors were obtained from a human donor with chronic lymphocytic leukemia.

The V and J genes are TRBV7-2 and TRBJ2-1; unclear D gene. Trimming left V 6 bases short and J 7 bases short, with 10 bases between. CDR3 length: 12 amino acids. Germline CDR1 reads SGHTA; CDR2 reads FQGNSA. Here the CDR3 reads CASSSTWNEQFF. The CDR3 DNA reads as TGTGCCAGCAGTTCGACGTGGAATGAGCAGTTCTTC. Supplemented by reference TRBV7-2 and TRBJ2-1, the full variable domain reads GAGVSQSPSNKVTEKGKDVELRCDPISGHTALYWYRQSLGQGLEFLIYFQGNSAPDKSGLPSDRFSAERTGGSVSTLTIQRTQQEDSAVYLCASSSTWNEQFFGPGTRLTVL.

The chain is built from TRBV7-9 and TRBJ1-4; the D is unclear. Germline V gene lookup returns CDR1 SEHNR and CDR2 FQNEAQ (reference sequence). Trimming stripped 0 bases from V and 4 bases from J, with 9 bases between. CDR3 length: 15 residues. The CDR3 loop is CASSLAQQNNEKLFF. As DNA, the CDR3 is TGTGCCAGCAGCTTAGCCCAGCAGAATAATGAAAAACTGTTTTTT.